Listed below are T cell receptor beta chains from one sample, sequenced in a study of beta chain features in type 1 diabetes. Assay: immunoSEQ multiplex PCR; the TCRdb copy retains only in-frame clones and omits some. Of about 16,000 clones listed, just under 55% are singletons. The sample was stem cell memory CD4+ T cells from blood. These receptors were obtained from a woman aged 18-29 years in good health. CDR3s include the opening cysteine and the closing phenylalanine or tryptophan. Fields, in order: J gene, V gene, CDR3 protein.

>TRBJ1-1|TRBV12-5
CASGFAGYLNTEAFF
>TRBJ2-7|TRBV6-1
CASGLSRVSSYEQYF
>TRBJ2-1|TRBV12-5
CASGLGVRGDPGDEQFF
>TRBJ1-1|TRBV5-1
CASSLEAGNTEAFF
>TRBJ2-1|TRBV7-2
CASSFAGTSVFGAYNEQFF
>TRBJ2-5|TRBV11-3
CASSRGGAWEETQYF
>TRBJ2-5|TRBV30
CACQIASGIETQYF
>TRBJ2-1|TRBV11-2
CASSLAGGGAPPYNEQFF
>TRBJ2-7|TRBV7-9
CASSPGTSGRAESPYF
>TRBJ2-3|TRBV5-1
CASSLRGSTDTQYF
>TRBJ1-2|TRBV9
CASSVAIRGRHGYTF
>TRBJ1-4|TRBV15
CATSRDYPGQGVKLFF
>TRBJ2-1|TRBV5-1
CASSLGLAGLPYNEQFF
>TRBJ2-2|TRBV2
CASRGDRTNTGELFF
>TRBJ1-4|TRBV27
CASRGWDRHEKLFF
>TRBJ2-1|TRBV6-5
CASSYGRGVEQFF